The sample holds one count of the clone carrying this TCR beta chain. This entry comes from a study of blood T cell repertoires in COVID-19. Study-wide background: The cDNA or gDNA used as material had been derived from T cells, B-cell-depleted T cells, or PBMCs.

Those who participated ranged in age from about 18 to 89 years and resided in some 24 US areas. Cohort 3 recovery required two negative PCRs, clearance, or symptom resolution. The CDR3 consists of 15 residues. Trimming shortened V by 5 bases and J by 6 bases, and 20 bases separated the two germline ends. CDR1 and CDR2 (germline): SGHNT, YENEEA. In the original workflow: For nucleated cells, counts were estimated from reference gene primer amplification. TCRdb's copy holds only in-frame clones and misses some; the assay was immunoSEQ multiplex PCR. For V, J and clone size, that table is used; D and trimming come from the DNA. The sample shows around 500,000 clones, roughly 90% of them seen only once.

The TCR sequence derives from a woman between 40 and 50 years old who had recovered from COVID-19. The rearrangement joins TRBV11-3 to TRBJ2-7; D might be TRBD1 (7 bases). Sequenced material: PBMCs or T cells enriched from blood (not recorded which). The CDR3 DNA is TGTGCCAGCAGCCATTCAGGGGGGAGTTTACGCGAGCAGTACTTC. Translation gives CASSHSGGSLREQYF.